This T cell receptor (beta chain) was sequenced for a study of PD-1 blockade in classical Hodgkin lymphoma. In every patient, relapse followed autologous stem cell transplantation, while exposure to brentuximab vedotin differed. Concerning this clone: Its antigen is not identified.

Here immunoSEQ multiplex PCR was the method, and the copy in TCRdb shows in-frame clones only, minus some. Among about 150,000 clones listed, under 85% were seen once. Notes on the study in general: For complete responders, baseline diversity was comparable to that of newly diagnosed patients. As was reported, newly diagnosed patients showed lower baseline TCR diversity than healthy donors did. Repertoires differed for reasons still undefined, possibly disease activity or prior therapy.

Here the sequenced sample was peripheral blood mononuclear cells (PBMCs), taken before the second cycle of nivolumab. This receptor was taken from a human donor with classical Hodgkin lymphoma.

The CDR3 region has the DNA TGTGCCAGCAGTTACCGGGACAGGGGAGGTTATGGCTACACCTTC. Translation: CASSYRDRGGYGYTF. The chain uses TRBV6-5 and TRBJ1-2, with 10 bases lining up with TRBD1. CDR1 and CDR2 (germline): MNHEY, SVGAGI. The V and J ends lost 2 bases and 5 bases, in that order; junction bases with no gene match: 5. There are 15 residues in the CDR3.